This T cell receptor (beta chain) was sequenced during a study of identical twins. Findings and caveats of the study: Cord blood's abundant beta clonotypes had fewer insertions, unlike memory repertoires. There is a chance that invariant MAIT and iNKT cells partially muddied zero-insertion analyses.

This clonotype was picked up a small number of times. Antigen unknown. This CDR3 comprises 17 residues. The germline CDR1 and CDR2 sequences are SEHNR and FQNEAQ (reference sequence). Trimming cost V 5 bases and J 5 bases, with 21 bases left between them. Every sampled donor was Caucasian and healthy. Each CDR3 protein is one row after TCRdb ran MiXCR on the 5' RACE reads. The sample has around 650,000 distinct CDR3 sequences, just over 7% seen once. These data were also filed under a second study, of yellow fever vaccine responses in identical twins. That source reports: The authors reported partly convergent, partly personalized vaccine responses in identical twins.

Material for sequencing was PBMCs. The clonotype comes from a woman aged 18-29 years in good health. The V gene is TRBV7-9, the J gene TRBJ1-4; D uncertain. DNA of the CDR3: TGTGCCAGCAGCAACTTCCTTACCAAAGTCATCAATGAAAAACTGTTTTTT. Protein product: CASSNFLTKVINEKLFF. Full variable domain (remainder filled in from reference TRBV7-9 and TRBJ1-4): DTGVSQNPRHKITKRGQNVTFRCDPISEHNRLYWYRQTLGQGPEFLTYFQNEAQLEKSRLLSDRFSAERPKGSFSTLEIQRTEQGDSAMYLCASSNFLTKVINEKLFFGSGTQLSVL.